This TCR beta chain was profiled in a study of cytomegalovirus exposure and HLA in healthy donors. The CDR3 is 17 amino acids. V was pared by 3 bases and J by 3 bases, with 17 bases between. The germline V gene has CDR1 MDHEN and CDR2 SYDVKM. The PCR ran on 60 Vbeta and 13 Jbeta primers. Clones were sequenced by immunoSEQ multiplex PCR, and TCRdb holds only the in-frame ones, with some missing. This sample has around 55,000 clones; about 77% occur once, and the top ten carry approximately 2.4%. This TCR came from a female donor in good health and CMV-seronegative. The sample consisted of PBMCs. The gene calls are TRBV28 and TRBJ1-4; possible D gene TRBD1, 6 bases. In DNA form, the CDR3 reads TGTGCCAGCAGTTTTTTACAGGGAGGGTCTTCTAATGAAAAACTGTTTTTT. Amino acid sequence: CASSFLQGGSSNEKLFF.